A selection of T cell receptor beta chains follows, all from one sample in a study of T-cell memory formation after mild COVID-19. MiXCR was run by TCRdb on the 5' RACE reads, yielding one entry per CDR3 protein. The table has around 250,000 distinct CDR3 sequences, 15% to 20% seen once. Sequencing used PBMCs or a T cell subset sorted from them (not recorded which). These receptors originate from a young man who had mild COVID-19 (a few samples of this study predate the infection). Cell type and time point are not known. CDR3s include the opening cysteine and the closing phenylalanine or tryptophan. Fields, in order: V gene, J gene, clone size, D gene, CDR3 protein, CDR3 DNA. The D gene is left open where the match is weak. A row's size may be missing; if present it is once, few, many or a size class.

V: TRBV11-2; J: TRBJ2-5; size: .; D: .; CDR3: CASGRGGPGRETQYF; DNA: TGTGCCAGCGGGAGAGGTGGGCCGGGCCGGGAGACCCAGTACTTC
V: TRBV5-4; J: TRBJ1-2; size: few; D: .; CDR3: CASSSPSTYGYTF; DNA: TGTGCCAGCAGCTCACCCTCAACCTATGGCTACACCTTC
V: TRBV18; J: TRBJ2-5; size: .; D: .; CDR3: CASSLGERETQYF; DNA: TGTGCCAGCTCACTAGGCGAGAGAGAGACCCAGTACTTC
V: TRBV20-1; J: TRBJ2-2; size: .; D: TRBD2; CDR3: CSARDPSGGTGELFF; DNA: TGCAGTGCTAGAGATCCTAGCGGGGGAACCGGGGAGCTGTTTTTT
V: TRBV30; J: TRBJ1-4; size: .; D: .; CDR3: CAWSVLGGREKLFF; DNA: TGTGCCTGGAGTGTACTGGGGGGACGCGAAAAACTGTTTTTT
V: TRBV7-9; J: TRBJ2-2; size: many; D: TRBD1; CDR3: CASSSGTGDIGELFF; DNA: TGTGCCAGCAGCTCCGGGACAGGGGACATCGGGGAGCTGTTTTTT
V: TRBV21-1; J: TRBJ2-1; size: .; D: .; CDR3: CATPQRTSGGYSNEQFF; DNA: TGTGCCACCCCTCAACGGACTAGCGGGGGGTATAGCAATGAGCAGTTCTTC
V: TRBV29-1; J: TRBJ2-3; size: few; D: TRBD2; CDR3: CSFGGARDTQYF; DNA: TGCAGCTTCGGGGGGGCCAGAGATACGCAGTATTTT
V: TRBV4-3; J: TRBJ1-3; size: few; D: .; CDR3: CASSQDTRSGNTIYF; DNA: TGCGCCAGCAGCCAAGATACGAGGTCTGGAAACACCATATATTTT
V: TRBV6-5; J: TRBJ1-2; size: few; D: .; CDR3: CASSRRLEAYGYTF; DNA: TGTGCCAGCAGTCGTCGGCTAGAGGCCTATGGCTACACCTTC
V: TRBV12-3/TRBV12-4; J: TRBJ2-3; size: .; D: TRBD1; CDR3: CASSLGVRGPHRDTQYF; DNA: TGTGCCAGCAGTTTAGGTGTCAGGGGGCCGCATCGGGATACGCAGTATTTT
V: TRBV19; J: TRBJ1-4; size: .; D: .; CDR3: CATYSPGRMGEKLFF; DNA: TGTGCCACCTACTCTCCGGGACGGATGGGTGAAAAACTGTTTTTT
V: TRBV7-3; J: TRBJ1-1; size: .; D: .; CDR3: CASSFHRDGEAFF; DNA: TGTGCCAGCAGCTTCCACAGGGACGGTGAAGCTTTCTTT
V: TRBV10-2; J: TRBJ2-3; size: few; D: TRBD2; CDR3: CASSLLSGGAGTQYF; DNA: TGCGCCAGCAGCCTACTCAGCGGGGGGGCCGGTACGCAGTATTTT
V: TRBV3-1; J: TRBJ1-5; size: .; D: TRBD1; CDR3: CASSQEGDSQPQHF; DNA: TGTGCCAGCAGCCAAGAGGGGGACAGTCAGCCCCAGCATTTT
V: TRBV10-3; J: TRBJ1-5; size: few; D: .; CDR3: CAISESEDSDQPQHF; DNA: TGTGCCATCAGTGAGTCGGAGGACTCAGATCAGCCCCAGCATTTT
V: TRBV7-8; J: TRBJ2-1; size: .; D: TRBD2; CDR3: CASGRLGRGEPYNEQFF; DNA: TGTGCCAGCGGACGACTCGGGCGGGGGGAACCCTACAATGAGCAGTTCTTC